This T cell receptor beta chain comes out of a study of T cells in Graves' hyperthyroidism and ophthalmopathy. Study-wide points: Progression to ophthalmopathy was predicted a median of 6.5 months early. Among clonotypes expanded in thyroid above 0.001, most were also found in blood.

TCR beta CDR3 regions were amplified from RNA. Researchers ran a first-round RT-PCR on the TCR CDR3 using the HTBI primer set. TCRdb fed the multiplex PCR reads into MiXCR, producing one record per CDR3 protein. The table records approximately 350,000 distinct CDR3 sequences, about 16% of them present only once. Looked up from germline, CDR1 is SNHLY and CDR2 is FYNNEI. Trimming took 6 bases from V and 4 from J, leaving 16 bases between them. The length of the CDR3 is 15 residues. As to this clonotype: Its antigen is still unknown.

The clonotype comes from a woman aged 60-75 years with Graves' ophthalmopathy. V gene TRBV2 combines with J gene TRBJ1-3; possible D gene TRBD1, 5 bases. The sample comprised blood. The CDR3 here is CASRPSGSGGNTIYF. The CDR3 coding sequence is TGTGCCAGCAGGCCCTCAGGGTCGGGGGGAAACACCATATATTTT.